This section outlines one TCR beta chain sequence together with its context. The data derive from a study of blood T cell repertoires in COVID-19. Study details: Acute and convalescent COVID-19 specimens originated in the United States, Italy and Spain.

Repertoires were generated with immunoSEQ multiplex PCR, while TCRdb's copy carries only in-frame clones and drops some. The sample shows around 89,000 clones, around 88% of them seen only once. CDR3 length: 14 amino acids. Germline loops: CDR1 SGHAT, CDR2 FQNNGV. Trimming stripped 3 bases from V and 8 bases from J, with 17 bases between. Sequences were obtained from peripheral blood. The chain carries TRBV11-2 and TRBJ2-7; D may be TRBD1 (5 bases). This receptor was identified in a man between 60 and 75 years old with acute or convalescent COVID-19. CDR3 DNA: TGTGCCAGCAGCTTGGGGCCTACCAGCATGAAGCAGTACTTC. This gives the protein CASSLGPTSMKQYF.